These 15 T cell receptor beta chains were all obtained from the same sample, sequenced in a study of T cells expressing NK-cell markers (TCRdb year 2020). Library preparation used 5' RACE. The run used an Illumina HiSeq 2000. TCRdb reprocessed the reads; each CDR3 protein sequence makes one entry, and DNA is unavailable. The sample table holds some 110,000 distinct CDR3 sequences. The leading ten clones occupy about 18% of the sample. Source material: blood T cells: a sorted CD56 or NKG2C T cell subset, CD4+ or CD8+ T cells, or bulk PBMC T cells (not recorded which). The receptor set was obtained from a woman aged 18-69 years in good health.

This chain uses TRBV7-9 with TRBJ2-7. CDR1 and CDR2 from the germline V gene are SEHNR and FQNEAQ (reference sequence). The CDR3 is made up of 13 amino acids. The CDR3 reads CASTHGEVFGQYF. Complete variable domain (other parts from reference TRBV7-9 and TRBJ2-7): DTGVSQNPRHKITKRGQNVTFRCDPISEHNRLYWYRQTLGQGPEFLTYFQNEAQLEKSRLLSDRFSAERPKGSFSTLEIQRTEQGDSAMYLCASTHGEVFGQYFGPGTRLTVT.

This chain links TRBV19 with TRBJ2-5; without DNA, the TCRdb call of TRBD1 cannot be checked. Germline V gene lookup returns CDR1 LNHDA and CDR2 SQIVND (reference sequence). The CDR3 is 14 residues long. The CDR3 region is CASSAYSGEETQYF.

The chain is built from TRBV30 and TRBJ2-1. Germline lookup yields CDR1 GTSNPN and CDR2 SVGIG (reference sequence). The CDR3 totals 14 residues. The CDR3 region is CAWRSWADYNEQFF. The whole variable domain, remainder taken from reference TRBV30 and TRBJ2-1, is SQTIHQWPATLVQPVGSPLSLECTVEGTSNPNLYWYRQAAGRGLQLLFYSVGIGQISSEVPQNLSASRPQDRQFILSSKKLLLSDSGFYLCAWRSWADYNEQFFGPGTRLTVL.

The V gene is TRBV20-1, the J gene TRBJ2-7; with no DNA, the TCRdb D assignment of TRBD2 cannot be verified. The CDR3 extends over 15 amino acids. The germline CDR1 and CDR2 sequences are DFQATT and SNEGSKA (reference sequence). CDR3 amino acids: CSARDQGLATYEQYF.

The chain joins TRBV4-3 to TRBJ2-5; TCRdb gives TRBD2 as the D gene, but with no DNA this cannot be confirmed. Germline V lookup: CDR1 LGHNA, CDR2 YSLEER. CDR3 length: 14 residues. CDR3 residues: CASSQVEGEETQYF.

The chain is built from TRBV7-9 and TRBJ2-7; TCRdb's assignment of TRBD2 cannot be checked, as there is no DNA. The length of the CDR3 is 15 residues. CDR1 is SEHNR, CDR2 FQNEAQ, per germline (reference sequence). The CDR3 protein is CASSPTGPYSYEQYF.

The V gene is TRBV5-1, the J gene TRBJ1-4; TCRdb selects TRBD1, and the lack of DNA leaves this call unchecked. The germline V gene encodes CDR1 SGHRS and CDR2 YFSETQ. There are 17 residues in the CDR3. CDR3 amino acids: CASSLEPGQAPNEKLFF.

This rearrangement joins TRBV7-8 to TRBJ2-1; TCRdb proposes TRBD1, but this gene call is untestable without DNA. Germline V gene sequence: CDR1 SGHVS, CDR2 FQNEAQ. CDR3 length equals 16 residues. The CDR3 region is CASSLVAPPGQLEQFF.

The chain employs TRBV12-3 or TRBV12-4 and TRBJ2-3; with no DNA, the TCRdb D assignment of TRBD2 cannot be verified. This CDR3 has 15 amino acids. The CDR3 reads CASSLAAGGTDTQYF.

The chain joins TRBV15 to TRBJ2-1; the TCRdb D gene call, TRBD1, has no DNA to confirm it. The germline V gene encodes CDR1 LNHNV and CDR2 YYDKDF (reference sequence). This CDR3 spans 13 amino acids. The CDR3 region is CATSRPPFNEQFF.

This rearrangement joins TRBV7-2 to TRBJ2-3; TCRdb names TRBD2, which stays unverified in the absence of DNA. Per germline, CDR1 SGHTA and CDR2 FQGNSA. This CDR3 contains 16 residues. CDR3: CASSLVAGGNTDTQYF.

CDR3 residues: CSVVGSPNEKLFF. The chain couples TRBV29-1 to TRBJ1-4. The CDR3 runs 13 residues. CDR1 and CDR2 from the germline V gene are SQVTM and ANQGSEA.

The V call is TRBV4-2, the J call TRBJ2-2. The CDR3 consists of 11 residues. In germline, CDR1 is LGHNA, CDR2 YNFKEQ. This CDR3 reads CASSQIGELFF.

V and J are TRBV24-1 and TRBJ2-2; TCRdb gives TRBD1 as the D gene, but with no DNA this cannot be confirmed. CDR1 and CDR2 (germline): KGHDR, SFDVKD. The CDR3 spans 14 residues. The chain's CDR3 is CATSDSTDTGELFF.

Here the CDR3 reads CASSFTGSGANVLTF. The chain joins TRBV5-4 to TRBJ2-6; TCRdb outputs TRBD1, but without DNA this stays unchecked. Germline-derived CDR1 and CDR2 are SGHNT and YYREEE (reference sequence). The CDR3 runs to 15 residues.